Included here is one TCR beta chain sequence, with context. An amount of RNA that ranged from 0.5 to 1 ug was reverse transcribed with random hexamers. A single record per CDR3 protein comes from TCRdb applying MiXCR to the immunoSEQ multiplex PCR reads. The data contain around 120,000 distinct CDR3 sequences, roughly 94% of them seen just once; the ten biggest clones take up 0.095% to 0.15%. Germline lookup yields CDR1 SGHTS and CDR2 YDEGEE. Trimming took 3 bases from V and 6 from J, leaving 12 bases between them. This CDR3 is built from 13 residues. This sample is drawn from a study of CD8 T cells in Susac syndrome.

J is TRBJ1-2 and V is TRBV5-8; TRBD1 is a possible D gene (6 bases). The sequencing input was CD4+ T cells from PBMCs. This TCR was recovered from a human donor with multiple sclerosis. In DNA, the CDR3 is TGTGCCAGCAGCTCCCGCAGGGGAAATGGCTACACCTTC. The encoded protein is CASSSRRGNGYTF. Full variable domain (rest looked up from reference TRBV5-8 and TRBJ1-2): EAGVTQSPTHLIKTRGQQATLRCSPISGHTSVYWYQQALGLGLQFLLWYDEGEERNRGNFPPRFSGRQFPNYSSELNVNALELEDSALYLCASSSRRGNGYTFGSGTRLTVV.